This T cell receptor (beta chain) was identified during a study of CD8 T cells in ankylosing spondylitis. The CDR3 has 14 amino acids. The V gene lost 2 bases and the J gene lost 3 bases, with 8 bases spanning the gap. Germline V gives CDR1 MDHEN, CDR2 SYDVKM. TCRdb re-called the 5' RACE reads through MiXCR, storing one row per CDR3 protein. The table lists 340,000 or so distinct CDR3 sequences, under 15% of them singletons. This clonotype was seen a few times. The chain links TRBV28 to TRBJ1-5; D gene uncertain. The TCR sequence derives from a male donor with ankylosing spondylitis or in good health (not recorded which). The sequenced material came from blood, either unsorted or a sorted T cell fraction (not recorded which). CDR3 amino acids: CASSLGPINQPQHF. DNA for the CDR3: TGTGCCAGCAGTTTAGGACCGATCAATCAGCCCCAGCATTTT. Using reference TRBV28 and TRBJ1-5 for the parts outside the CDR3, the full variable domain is DVKVTQSSRYLVKRTGEKVFLECVQDMDHENMFWYRQDPGLGLRLIYFSYDVKMKEKGDIPEGYSVSREKKERFSLILESASTNQTSMYLCASSLGPINQPQHFGDGTRLSIL.